This TCR beta chain comes out of a study of blood T cell repertoires in COVID-19. Study at large: The United States, Italy and Spain provided the acute and convalescent COVID-19 samples.

From germline, CDR1 is SNHLY and CDR2 FYNNEI. CDR3 length: 12 residues. The ends lost 6 bases at V and 10 bases at J; junction bases unmatched: 8. Data came from immunoSEQ multiplex PCR; TCRdb stores just in-frame clones and leaves some out. The table shows about 100,000 clones, with approximately 91% occurring only once. The chain couples TRBV2 to TRBJ2-7; 8 nucleotides agree with TRBD1. Sequencing input: peripheral blood. This receptor was taken from a man between 50 and 59 years old with active COVID-19. The CDR3 spells CASRGDRLTQYV. CDR3 nucleotides: TGTGCCAGCAGAGGGGACAGGCTAACACAGTACGTC.